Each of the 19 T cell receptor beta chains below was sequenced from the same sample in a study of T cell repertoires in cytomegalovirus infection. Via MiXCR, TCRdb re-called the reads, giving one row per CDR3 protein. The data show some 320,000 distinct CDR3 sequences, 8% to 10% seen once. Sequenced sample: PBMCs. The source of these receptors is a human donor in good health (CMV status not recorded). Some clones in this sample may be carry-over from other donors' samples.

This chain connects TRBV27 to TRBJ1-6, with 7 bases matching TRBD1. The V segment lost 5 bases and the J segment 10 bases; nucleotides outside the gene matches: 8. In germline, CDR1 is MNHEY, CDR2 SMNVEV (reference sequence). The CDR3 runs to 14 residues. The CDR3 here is CASSPWDRRSPLHF. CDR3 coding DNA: TGTGCCAGCAGTCCCTGGGACAGAAGATCACCCCTCCACTTT.

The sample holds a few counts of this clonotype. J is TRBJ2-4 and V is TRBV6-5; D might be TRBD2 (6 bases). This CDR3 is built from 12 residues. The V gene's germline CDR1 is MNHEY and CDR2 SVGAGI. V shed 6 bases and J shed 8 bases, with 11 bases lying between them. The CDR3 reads CASRATGDIQYF. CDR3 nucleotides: TGTGCCAGCAGGGCTACGGGGGACATTCAGTACTTC.

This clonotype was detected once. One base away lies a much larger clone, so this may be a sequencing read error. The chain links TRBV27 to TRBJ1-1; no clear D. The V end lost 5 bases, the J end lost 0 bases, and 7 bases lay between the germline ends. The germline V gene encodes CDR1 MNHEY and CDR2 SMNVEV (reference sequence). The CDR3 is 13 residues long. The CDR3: CASSASLNTEAFF. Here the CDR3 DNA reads TGTGCCAGCAGTGCTTCCCTGAACACTGAAGCTTTCTTT.

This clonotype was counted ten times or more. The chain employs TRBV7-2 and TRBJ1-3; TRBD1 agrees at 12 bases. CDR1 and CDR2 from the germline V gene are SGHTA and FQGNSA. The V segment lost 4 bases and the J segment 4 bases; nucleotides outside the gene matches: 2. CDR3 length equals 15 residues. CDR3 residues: CASSWGQGAGNTIYF. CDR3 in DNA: TGTGCCAGCAGCTGGGGACAGGGGGCGGGAAACACCATATATTTT.

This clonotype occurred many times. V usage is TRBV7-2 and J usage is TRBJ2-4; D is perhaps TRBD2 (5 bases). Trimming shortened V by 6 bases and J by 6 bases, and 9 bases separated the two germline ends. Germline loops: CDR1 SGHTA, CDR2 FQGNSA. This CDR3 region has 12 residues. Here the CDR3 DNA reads TGTGCCAGCAGTGAACTAGGAAACATTCAGTACTTC. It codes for CASSELGNIQYF.

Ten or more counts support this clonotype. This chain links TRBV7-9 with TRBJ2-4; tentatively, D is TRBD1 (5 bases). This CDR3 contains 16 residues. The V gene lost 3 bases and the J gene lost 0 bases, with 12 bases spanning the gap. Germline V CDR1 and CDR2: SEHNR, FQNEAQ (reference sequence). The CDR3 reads CASSFWTSIAKNIQYF. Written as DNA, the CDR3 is TGTGCCAGCAGCTTCTGGACATCTATAGCCAAAAACATTCAGTACTTC.

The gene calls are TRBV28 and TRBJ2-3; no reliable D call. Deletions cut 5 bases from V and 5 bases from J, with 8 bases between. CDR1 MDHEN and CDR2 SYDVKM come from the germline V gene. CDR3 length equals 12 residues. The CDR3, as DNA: TGTGCCAGCAGTCCGCCGAGAGATACGCAGTATTTT. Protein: CASSPPRDTQYF.

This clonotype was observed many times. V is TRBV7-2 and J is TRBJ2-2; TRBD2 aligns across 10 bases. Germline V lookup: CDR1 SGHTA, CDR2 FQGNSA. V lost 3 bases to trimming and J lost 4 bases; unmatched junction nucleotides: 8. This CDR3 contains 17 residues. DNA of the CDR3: TGTGCCAGCAGCTTTGTTAGCGGGAGGCCTTTCACCGGGGAGCTGTTTTTT. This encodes CASSFVSGRPFTGELFF.

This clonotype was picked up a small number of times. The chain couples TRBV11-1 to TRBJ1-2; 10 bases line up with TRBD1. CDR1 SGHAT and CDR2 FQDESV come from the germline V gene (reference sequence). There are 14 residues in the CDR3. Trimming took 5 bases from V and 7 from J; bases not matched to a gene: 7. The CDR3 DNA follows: TGTGCCAGCAGCGCCCGGGACAGGGGTGGTGGCTACACCTTC. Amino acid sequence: CASSARDRGGGYTF.

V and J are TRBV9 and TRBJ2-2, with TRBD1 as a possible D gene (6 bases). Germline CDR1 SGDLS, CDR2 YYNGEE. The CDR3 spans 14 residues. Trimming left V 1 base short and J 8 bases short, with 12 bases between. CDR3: CASSVSQGGGELFF. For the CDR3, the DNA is TGTGCCAGCAGCGTATCACAGGGTGGAGGGGAGCTGTTTTTT.

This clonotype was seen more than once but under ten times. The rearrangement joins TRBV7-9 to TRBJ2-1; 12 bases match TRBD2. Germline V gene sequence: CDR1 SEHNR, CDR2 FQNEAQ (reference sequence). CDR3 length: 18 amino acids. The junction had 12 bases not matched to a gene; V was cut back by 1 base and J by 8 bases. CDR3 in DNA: TGTGCCAGCAGCTTAGAAGGGAGACTAGCGGGAGTTCACCATGAGCAGTTCTTC. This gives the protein CASSLEGRLAGVHHEQFF.

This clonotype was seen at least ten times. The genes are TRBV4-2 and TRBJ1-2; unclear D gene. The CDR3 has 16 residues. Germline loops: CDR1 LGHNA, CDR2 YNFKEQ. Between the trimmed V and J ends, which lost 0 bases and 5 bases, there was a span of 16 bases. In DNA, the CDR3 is TGTGCCAGCAGCCAAGATCCCACCGGGATGGGATATGGCTACACCTTC. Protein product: CASSQDPTGMGYGYTF.

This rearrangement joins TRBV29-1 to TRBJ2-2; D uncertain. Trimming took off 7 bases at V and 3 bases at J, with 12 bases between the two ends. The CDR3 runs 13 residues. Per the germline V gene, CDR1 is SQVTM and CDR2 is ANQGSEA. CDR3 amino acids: CSATGRDTGELFF. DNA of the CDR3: TGCAGCGCCACCGGACGGGACACCGGGGAGCTGTTTTTT.

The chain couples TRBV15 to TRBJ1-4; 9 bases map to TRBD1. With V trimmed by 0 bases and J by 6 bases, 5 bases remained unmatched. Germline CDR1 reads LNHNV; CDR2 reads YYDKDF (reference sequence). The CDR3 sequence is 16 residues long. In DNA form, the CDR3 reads TGTGCCACCAGCAGAGATGTGACAGGGGGAGATGAAAAACTGTTTTTT. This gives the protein CATSRDVTGGDEKLFF.

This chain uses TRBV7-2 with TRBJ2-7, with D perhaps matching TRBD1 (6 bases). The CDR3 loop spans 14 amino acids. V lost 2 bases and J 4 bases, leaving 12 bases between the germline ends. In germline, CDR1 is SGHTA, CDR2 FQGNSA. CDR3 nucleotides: TGTGCCAGCAGCTTATTAACAGGGATGTACGAGCAGTACTTC. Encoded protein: CASSLLTGMYEQYF.

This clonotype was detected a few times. CDR3 in amino acids: CASSQEADTYEQYF. CDR3 bases: TGCGCCAGCAGCCAAGAAGCGGACACCTACGAGCAGTACTTC. This sequence joins TRBV4-1 and TRBJ2-7; D may be TRBD1 or TRBD2 (5 bases each). Trimming cost V 0 bases and J 2 bases, with 8 bases left between them. Germline V gene lookup returns CDR1 MGHRA and CDR2 YSYEKL. CDR3 size: 14 residues.

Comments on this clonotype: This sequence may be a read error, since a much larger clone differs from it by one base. This chain's CDR3 is CASSEDRFDTKAFF. In nucleotides, the CDR3 is TGTGCCAGCAGTGAAGACAGGTTTGACACTAAAGCTTTCTTT. V is TRBV6-1 and J is TRBJ1-1; the D gene is possibly TRBD1 (5 bases). The CDR3 is made up of 14 amino acids. Germline V gives CDR1 MNHNS, CDR2 SASEGT.

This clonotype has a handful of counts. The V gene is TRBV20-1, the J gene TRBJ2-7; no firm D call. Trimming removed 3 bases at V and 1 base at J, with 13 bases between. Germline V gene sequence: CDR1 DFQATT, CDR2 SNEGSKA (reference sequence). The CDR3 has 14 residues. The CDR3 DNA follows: TGCAGTGCTAGCGAAAAGTTTAATTCCTACGAGCAGTACTTC. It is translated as CSASEKFNSYEQYF.

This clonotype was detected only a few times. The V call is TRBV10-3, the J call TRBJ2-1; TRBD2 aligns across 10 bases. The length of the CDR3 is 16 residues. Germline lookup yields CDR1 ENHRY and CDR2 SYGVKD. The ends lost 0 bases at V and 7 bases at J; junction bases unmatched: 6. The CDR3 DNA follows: TGTGCCATCAGTGAGTCCCAGCGGGGGGGCCGGAATGAGCAGTTCTTC. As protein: CAISESQRGGRNEQFF.